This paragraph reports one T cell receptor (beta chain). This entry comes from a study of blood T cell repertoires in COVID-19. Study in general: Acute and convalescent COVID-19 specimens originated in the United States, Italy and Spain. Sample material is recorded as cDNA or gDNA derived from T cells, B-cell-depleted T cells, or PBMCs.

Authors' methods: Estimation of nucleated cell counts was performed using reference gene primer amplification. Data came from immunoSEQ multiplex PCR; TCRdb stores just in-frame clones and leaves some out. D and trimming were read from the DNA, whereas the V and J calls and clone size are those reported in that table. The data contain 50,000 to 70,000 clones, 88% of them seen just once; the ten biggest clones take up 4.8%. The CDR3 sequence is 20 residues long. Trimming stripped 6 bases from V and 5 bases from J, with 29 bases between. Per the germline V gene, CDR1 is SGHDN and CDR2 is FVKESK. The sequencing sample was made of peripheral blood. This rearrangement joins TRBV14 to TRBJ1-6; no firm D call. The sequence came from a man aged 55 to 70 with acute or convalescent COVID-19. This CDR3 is CASRKPRFGPISGNNSPLHF. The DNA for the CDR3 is TGTGCCAGCAGGAAACCTAGATTCGGGCCCATTTCGGGGAATAATTCACCCCTCCACTTT.